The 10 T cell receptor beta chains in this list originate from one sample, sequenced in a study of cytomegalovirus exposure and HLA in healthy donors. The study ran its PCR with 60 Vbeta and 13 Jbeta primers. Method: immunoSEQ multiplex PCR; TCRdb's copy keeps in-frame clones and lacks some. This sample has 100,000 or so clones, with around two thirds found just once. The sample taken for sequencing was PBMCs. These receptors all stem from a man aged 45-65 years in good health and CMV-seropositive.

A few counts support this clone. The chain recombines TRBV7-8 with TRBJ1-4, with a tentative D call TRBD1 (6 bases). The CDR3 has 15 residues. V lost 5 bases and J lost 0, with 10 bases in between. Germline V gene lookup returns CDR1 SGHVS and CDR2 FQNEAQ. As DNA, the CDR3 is TGTGCCAGCAGCGGTACAGGGTCAACTAATGAAAAACTGTTTTTT. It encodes CASSGTGSTNEKLFF.

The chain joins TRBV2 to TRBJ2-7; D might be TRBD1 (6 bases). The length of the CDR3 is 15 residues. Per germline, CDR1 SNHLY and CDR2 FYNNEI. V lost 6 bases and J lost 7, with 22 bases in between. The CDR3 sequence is CASRTWGQGMGEQYF. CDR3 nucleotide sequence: TGTGCCAGCAGGACGTGGGGGCAGGGGATGGGGGAGCAGTACTTC.

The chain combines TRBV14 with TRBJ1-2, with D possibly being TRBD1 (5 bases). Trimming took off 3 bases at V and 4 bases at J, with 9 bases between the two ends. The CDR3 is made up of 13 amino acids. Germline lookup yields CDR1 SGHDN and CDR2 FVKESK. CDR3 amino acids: CASSQGLFYGYTF. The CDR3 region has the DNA TGTGCCAGCAGCCAGGGGCTGTTCTATGGCTACACCTTC. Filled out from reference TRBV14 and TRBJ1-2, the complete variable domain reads EAGVTQFPSHSVIEKGQTVTLRCDPISGHDNLYWYRRVMGKEIKFLLHFVKESKQDESGMPNNRFLAERTGGTYSTLKVQPAELEDSGVYFCASSQGLFYGYTFGSGTRLTVV.

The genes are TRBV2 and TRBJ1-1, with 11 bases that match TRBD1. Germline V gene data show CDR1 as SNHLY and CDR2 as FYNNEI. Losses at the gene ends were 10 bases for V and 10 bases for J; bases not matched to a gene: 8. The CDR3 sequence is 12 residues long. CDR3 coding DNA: TGTGCCACAAAAGGACAGGGGGCGAGAGCTTTCTTT. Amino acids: CATKGQGARAFF.

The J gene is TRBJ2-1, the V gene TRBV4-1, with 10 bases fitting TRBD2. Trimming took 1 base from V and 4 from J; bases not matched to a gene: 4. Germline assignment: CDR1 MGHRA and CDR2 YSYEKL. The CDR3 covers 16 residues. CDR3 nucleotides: TGCGCCAGCAGCCAAGGAAGACTAGCGGGTTACAATGAGCAGTTCTTC. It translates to CASSQGRLAGYNEQFF.

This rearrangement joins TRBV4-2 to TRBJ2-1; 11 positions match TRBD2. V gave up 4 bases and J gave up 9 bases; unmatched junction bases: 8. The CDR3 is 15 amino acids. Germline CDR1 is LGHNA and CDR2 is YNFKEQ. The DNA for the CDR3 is TGTGCCAGCAGCCTTTTAGCGGGAGGGGAAGGTGAGCAGTTCTTC. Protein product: CASSLLAGGEGEQFF.

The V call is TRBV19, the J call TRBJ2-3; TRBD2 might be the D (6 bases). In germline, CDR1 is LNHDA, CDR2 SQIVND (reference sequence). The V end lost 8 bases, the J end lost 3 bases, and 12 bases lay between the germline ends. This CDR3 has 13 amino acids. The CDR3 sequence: CASRRDFTDTQYF. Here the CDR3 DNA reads TGTGCCAGTCGCCGGGACTTTACAGATACGCAGTATTTT.

CDR3 region: CASSWTPRGQGITDTQYF. In nucleotides, the CDR3 is TGCGCCAGCAGCTGGACACCCCGCGGACAGGGGATAACAGATACGCAGTATTTT. The chain recombines TRBV5-1 with TRBJ2-3; the match to TRBD1 covers 9 bases. Germline V gene sequence: CDR1 SGHRS, CDR2 YFSETQ. Trimming cost V 3 bases and J 3 bases; bases outside gene matches: 14. The CDR3 runs to 18 residues.

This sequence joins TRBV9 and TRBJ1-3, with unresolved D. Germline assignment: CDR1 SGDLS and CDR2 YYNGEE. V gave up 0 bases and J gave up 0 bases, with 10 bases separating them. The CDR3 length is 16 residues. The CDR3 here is CASSVESRCSGNTIYF. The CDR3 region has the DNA TGTGCCAGCAGCGTAGAATCGCGTTGCTCTGGAAACACCATATATTTT.

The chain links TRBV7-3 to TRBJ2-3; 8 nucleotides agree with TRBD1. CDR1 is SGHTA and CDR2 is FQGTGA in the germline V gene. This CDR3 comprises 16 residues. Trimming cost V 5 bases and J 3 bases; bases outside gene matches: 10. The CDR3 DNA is TGTGCCAGCAGCCTGCAAGCAGGGGGCGCGACAGATACGCAGTATTTT. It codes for CASSLQAGGATDTQYF.